The 27 T cell receptor beta chains reported below all come from one sample, sequenced in a study of Graves' ophthalmopathy and Graves' hyperthyroidism. RNA transcripts yielded amplified TCR beta CDR3 regions. HTBI-primed RT-PCR formed the first round, and a multiplex PCR formed the second. TCRdb re-analysed the multiplex PCR reads in MiXCR, keeping a single row per CDR3 protein. The sample contains over 650,000 distinct CDR3 sequences, approximately 39% of which appear only once. Material for sequencing was peripheral blood. Source of these receptors: an adult man with Graves' ophthalmopathy.

This clonotype was picked up a small number of times. The chain has TRBV7-2 and TRBJ2-5; 11 nucleotides agree with TRBD2. Germline V gene sequence: CDR1 SGHTA, CDR2 FQGNSA. This CDR3 is 16 amino acids long. Trimming took 4 bases from V and 7 from J; bases not matched to a gene: 11. The CDR3 loop is CASSYTSGGDPGTQYF. CDR3 DNA: TGTGCCAGCAGCTATACTAGCGGGGGTGACCCGGGGACCCAGTACTTC. Looking up the rest from reference TRBV7-2 and TRBJ2-5 gives the full variable domain: GAGVSQSPSNKVTEKGKDVELRCDPISGHTALYWYRQSLGQGLEFLIYFQGNSAPDKSGLPSDRFSAERTGGSVSTLTIQRTQQEDSAVYLCASSYTSGGDPGTQYFGPGTRLLVL.

This clonotype was seen at least ten times. The chain employs TRBV5-6 and TRBJ1-1; 9 bases are shared with TRBD1. There are 14 residues in the CDR3. CDR1 is SGHDT, CDR2 YYEEEE, per germline. V dropped 5 bases and J dropped 3; count of bases not matched to a gene: 5. CDR3 nucleotide sequence: TGTGCCAGCAGTACCGACAGGGGGGACACTGAAGCTTTCTTT. Protein sequence: CASSTDRGDTEAFF.

This clonotype was counted at least ten times. The chain links TRBV10-2 to TRBJ1-2; D is unresolved. Per germline, CDR1 WSHSY and CDR2 SAAADI. The CDR3 runs to 13 residues. The V end was cut by 5 bases, the J end by 2 bases, with 9 bases between. The CDR3 region has the DNA TGCGCCAGCAGTATGGGGAACAACTATGGCTACACCTTC. It codes for CASSMGNNYGYTF.

V is TRBV7-3 and J is TRBJ1-6; 8 bases line up with TRBD1. The V segment lost 1 base and the J segment 8 bases; nucleotides outside the gene matches: 7. CDR3 length equals 16 residues. Germline values: CDR1 SGHTA, CDR2 FQGTGA. The CDR3 DNA reads TGTGCCAGCAGCTTAAACCCCTCGGGACAGGATTCACCCCTCCACTTT. Translating it yields CASSLNPSGQDSPLHF.

This clonotype was seen repeatedly, ten times or more. The rearrangement links TRBV7-7 to TRBJ2-5; D not certain. The CDR3 runs 13 residues. Trimming pared 5 bases from V and 4 bases from J, leaving 11 bases between. Germline CDR1 SSHAT, CDR2 FNYEAQ (reference sequence). CDR3 sequence: CASSRIEGETQYF. DNA of the CDR3: TGTGCCAGCAGCCGAATAGAAGGAGAGACCCAGTACTTC. The full variable domain, with the rest looked up from reference TRBV7-7 and TRBJ2-5, is GAGVSQSPRYKVTKRGQDVTLRCDPISSHATLYWYQQALGQGPEFLTYFNYEAQPDKSGLPSDRFSAERPEGSISTLTIQRTEQRDSAMYRCASSRIEGETQYFGPGTRLLVL.

The rearrangement joins TRBV12-3 or TRBV12-4 to TRBJ2-7, with 7 nucleotides matching TRBD1. The CDR3 loop spans 11 amino acids. Losses at the gene ends were 6 bases for V and 6 bases for J; bases not matched to a gene: 2. Here the CDR3 reads CASSHRGEQYF. As DNA, the CDR3 is TGTGCCAGCAGCCACAGGGGCGAGCAGTACTTC.

This clonotype was observed once. No conserved phenylalanine or tryptophan ends this CDR3, so it is likely a read error. The V and J genes are TRBV4-1 and TRBJ2-7; D uncertain. From germline, CDR1 is MGHRA and CDR2 YSYEKL. Trimming took 0 bases from V and 4 from J, leaving 7 bases between them. The CDR3 consists of 13 residues. CDR3: CASSQDPLYEQYL. The CDR3 DNA reads as TGCGCCAGCAGCCAAGATCCACTTTACGAGCAGTACCTC.

V gene TRBV10-3 combines with J gene TRBJ1-1; TRBD1 agrees at 8 bases. The trim removed 7 bases at V and 4 bases at J, leaving 14 bases unmatched. This CDR3 contains 16 residues. In germline, CDR1 is ENHRY, CDR2 SYGVKD. DNA of the CDR3: TGTGCCATCAAACCGACAGGGGTAGTAGGAGGCACTGAAGCTTTCTTT. The encoded protein is CAIKPTGVVGGTEAFF.

The sample holds a few counts of this clonotype. The gene calls are TRBV6-6 and TRBJ1-1, with D tentatively TRBD1 (6 bases). Germline V gives CDR1 MNHNY, CDR2 SVGAGI (reference sequence). V lost 1 base and J 8 bases, leaving 14 bases between the germline ends. The CDR3 spans 14 residues. This CDR3 reads CASSYLPGAGEAFF. The CDR3, as DNA: TGTGCCAGCAGTTACTTACCGGGGGCAGGCGAAGCTTTCTTT.

A few counts support this clonotype. J is TRBJ2-7 and V is TRBV3-1; the D gene could be TRBD1 or TRBD2 (5 bases each). Per germline, CDR1 LGHDT and CDR2 YNNKEL (reference sequence). The CDR3 totals 15 residues. Trimming removed 1 base from V and 5 bases from J, with 15 bases in between. Here the CDR3 DNA reads TGTGCCAGCAGCCAAGTGGGACGGTCCCCTCACGAGCAGTACTTC. This gives the protein CASSQVGRSPHEQYF.

CDR3 DNA sequence: TGTGCCAGCAGCGTCTCAGGGCAGCCCCAGTACTTC. This gives the protein CASSVSGQPQYF. The V call is TRBV7-2, the J call TRBJ2-5, with a tentative D call TRBD1 (5 bases). CDR3 length: 12 residues. V was shortened by 5 bases and J by 9 bases, with 13 bases between the two germline ends. Germline CDR1 is SGHTA and CDR2 is FQGNSA. The variable domain in full, completed from reference TRBV7-2 and TRBJ2-5, reads GAGVSQSPSNKVTEKGKDVELRCDPISGHTALYWYRQSLGQGLEFLIYFQGNSAPDKSGLPSDRFSAERTGGSVSTLTIQRTQQEDSAVYLCASSVSGQPQYFGPGTRLLVL.

There are many counts of this clonotype. The J gene is TRBJ2-5, the V gene TRBV11-2; D is tentatively TRBD1 or TRBD2 (5 bases each). Germline CDR1 and CDR2: SGHAT and FQNNGV. The V end was cut by 5 bases, the J end by 2 bases, with 15 bases between. CDR3 length equals 15 residues. The CDR3 loop reads CASSPSYGGQETQYF. CDR3 DNA: TGTGCCAGCAGCCCTAGCTATGGGGGTCAAGAGACCCAGTACTTC.

Note on this clonotype: A read error may be the cause here, since a much bigger clone is one base away. The DNA of the CDR3 is TGTGCCAGCAGCCAAGTTGAGGGGTACTATGGCCACACCTTC. It codes for CASSQVEGYYGHTF. This chain joins TRBV14 and TRBJ1-2; D is possibly TRBD1 (5 bases). The CDR3 is made up of 14 amino acids. Germline lookup yields CDR1 SGHDN and CDR2 FVKESK.

This clonotype has at least ten counts. This chain uses TRBV9 with TRBJ2-2; unclear D gene. The CDR3 has 13 residues. CDR1 SGDLS and CDR2 YYNGEE come from the germline V gene. Trimming removed 4 bases from V and 6 bases from J, with 10 bases in between. DNA of the CDR3: TGTGCCAGCAGCCCTCTGAGGTCCGGGGAGCTGTTTTTT. It codes for CASSPLRSGELFF.

This clonotype has a single count. V usage is TRBV2 and J usage is TRBJ2-2; D is ambiguous. Deletions cut 5 bases from V and 6 bases from J, with 16 bases between. Looked up from germline, CDR1 is SNHLY and CDR2 is FYNNEI. CDR3 length: 15 residues. The CDR3 is CASSFLGWAPGELFF. DNA for the CDR3: TGTGCCAGCAGTTTTCTGGGATGGGCTCCCGGGGAGCTGTTTTTT.

This clonotype was recorded many times. The chain has TRBV29-1 and TRBJ2-7; D is ambiguous. V lost 0 bases and J 4 bases, leaving 7 bases between the germline ends. Germline CDR1 SQVTM, CDR2 ANQGSEA. The CDR3 covers 12 residues. The CDR3 nucleotides read TGCAGCGTTGAAGACAGCCCTTACGAGCAGTACTTC. Translated, it gives CSVEDSPYEQYF.

The chain employs TRBV7-2 and TRBJ2-5, with 11 bases matching TRBD2. TRBJ2-1 matches the DNA end more closely, so the J call is doubtful. This CDR3 contains 15 residues. Germline CDR1 and CDR2: SGHTA and FQGNSA. The CDR3 DNA is TGTGCCAGCAGCTCTGTAGCGGGAGGGCCCAATGAGCAGTTCTTC. Protein sequence: CASSSVAGGPNEQFF.

The chain is built from TRBV12-3 or TRBV12-4 and TRBJ2-5; D is perhaps TRBD2 (6 bases). V lost 4 bases and J 6 bases, leaving 15 bases between the germline ends. The CDR3 is made up of 14 amino acids. Here the CDR3 reads CASSWTGDSKTQYF. The CDR3 nucleotides read TGTGCCAGCAGTTGGACGGGGGATTCGAAGACCCAGTACTTC.

As concerns this clonotype: The junction and the germline gene differ at one end; a read error may be behind it. DNA of the CDR3: TGTGCCAGCAGTGAAGCGGGGGGTGTAGGGGAAGCTTTCTTT. Amino acid sequence: CASSEAGGVGEAFF. The chain employs TRBV10-3 and TRBJ1-1; D perhaps matches TRBD1 (5 bases). Germline values: CDR1 ENHRY, CDR2 SYGVKD. The CDR3 contains 14 residues.

This clonotype was picked up many times. The genes are TRBV7-9 and TRBJ2-7; D is perhaps TRBD1 (5 bases). With 4 bases removed from V and 4 bases from J, the gap between germline ends came to 11 bases. The CDR3 sequence is 13 residues long. Germline CDR1 reads SEHNR; CDR2 reads FQNEAQ (reference sequence). DNA for the CDR3: TGTGCCAGCAGCTCCCTGGCAGGGTACGAGCAGTACTTC. It specifies CASSSLAGYEQYF.

On this clonotype: Likely a read error: the CDR3 ends without its conserved phenylalanine or tryptophan. The CDR3 protein is CASSSVTGGPLGETQYV. CDR3 coding DNA: TGTGCCAGCAGTTCGGTAACAGGGGGACCCCTTGGTGAGACCCAGTACGTC. V gene TRBV12-3 or TRBV12-4 combines with J gene TRBJ2-5, with 8 bases fitting TRBD1. This CDR3 is 17 amino acids long. The V and J ends lost 4 bases and 5 bases, in that order; junction bases with no gene match: 15.

The chain couples TRBV5-4 to TRBJ1-4; D is undetermined. V was shortened by 4 bases and J by 0 bases, with 10 bases between the two germline ends. The CDR3 totals 15 residues. Germline CDR1 and CDR2: SGHNT and YYREEE (reference sequence). CDR3 in DNA: TGTGCCAGCAGCCCGGCTGTTTCAACTAATGAAAAACTGTTTTTT. Protein sequence: CASSPAVSTNEKLFF.

J is TRBJ2-3 and V is TRBV9, with 7 bases aligning to TRBD2. The CDR3 contains 14 residues. Trimming took 0 bases from V and 5 from J; bases not matched to a gene: 3. Germline CDR1 SGDLS, CDR2 YYNGEE. This CDR3 is CASSVAWGGDTQYF. In DNA form, the CDR3 reads TGTGCCAGCAGCGTAGCTTGGGGGGGAGATACGCAGTATTTT.

This clonotype was recorded at least ten times. This chain uses TRBV10-3 with TRBJ2-7; maybe TRBD1 (5 bases). Germline V gene data show CDR1 as ENHRY and CDR2 as SYGVKD. This CDR3 contains 15 residues. V was shortened by 8 bases and J by 1 base, with 18 bases between the two germline ends. In DNA, the CDR3 is TGTGCCATCCGATCTATCCAGACAGAATCCTACGAGCAGTACTTC. The encoded protein is CAIRSIQTESYEQYF.

At least ten counts were recorded for this clonotype. This sequence joins TRBV5-8 and TRBJ2-5; a possible D gene is TRBD2 (6 bases). The CDR3 consists of 13 residues. Trimming removed 5 bases at V and 5 bases at J, with 13 bases between. CDR1 and CDR2 from the germline V gene are SGHTS and YDEGEE. CDR3 bases: TGTGCCAGCAGAGTGCGGGGTGGGGAGACCCAGTACTTC. Its translation: CASRVRGGETQYF. The variable domain in full, completed from reference TRBV5-8 and TRBJ2-5, reads EAGVTQSPTHLIKTRGQQATLRCSPISGHTSVYWYQQALGLGLQFLLWYDEGEERNRGNFPPRFSGRQFPNYSSELNVNALELEDSALYLCASRVRGGETQYFGPGTRLLVL.

The V call is TRBV10-3, the J call TRBJ2-5; 7 positions match TRBD1. The CDR3 runs 13 residues. The V gene's germline CDR1 is ENHRY and CDR2 SYGVKD. V lost 1 base to trimming and J lost 11 bases; unmatched junction nucleotides: 7. The CDR3 reads CAISEYVGQAQYF. DNA for the CDR3: TGTGCCATCAGTGAGTACGTCGGACAGGCTCAGTACTTC.

In the case of this clonotype: The junction does not match germline at one end; this may be a read error. The V call is TRBV10-3, the J call TRBJ1-6; D perhaps matches TRBD1 (6 bases). Germline CDR1 ENHRY, CDR2 SYGVKD. This CDR3 has 13 residues. In nucleotides, the CDR3 is TGTGCCAGCAGTTCCCAGGGGCTTTCACCCCTCCACTTT. Residues: CASSSQGLSPLHF.